This T cell receptor (beta chain) was sequenced for a study of cytomegalovirus exposure and HLA in healthy donors (dated by TCRdb to 2016 to 2017). Broadly, across the study: According to an earlier analysis of 550 to 750 of the donors, roughly 180 million T cells yielded 90 million to 140 million unique TCR beta sequences and about 300 Gb of sequence data. An early release covering more than 500 HLA-typed donors comprised around 300 gigabases of sequencing data and tens of millions of unique TCR sequences. Of the roughly 400 genotyped donors, around 81% fell in the genetic ancestry cluster associated with self-reported Caucasian donors. The aim of the study was to test whether cataloging public T cell receptors could identify signatures of past pathogen exposure. The study profiled the T cell repertoires of under 700 subjects by immunosequencing and related them to cytomegalovirus serostatus. Along with the approximately 700-subject first cohort, a separate validation cohort of 120 different subjects was used. To predict cytomegalovirus infection status, the study brought together high-throughput TCR immunosequencing, statistical association of individual TCRs with disease status, and machine learning. To study patterns of TCR occurrence, a later analysis re-analyzed previously published TCR beta repertoires from 700 or so donors and added high-resolution HLA genotyping. Rather than drawing on any new phenotypic data, the later analysis identified candidate immune exposures from TCR beta sequences and the way those sequences occurred across donors. An earlier analysis of 587 of the donors used high-throughput TCR beta sequencing to judge whether each TCR beta V gene segment behaved as functional or pseudogenic. Donor age, sex, ethnicity and CMV serostatus were compiled alongside the repertoire data. A later genetic analysis used genome-wide SNP genotypes for about 60% of the roughly 670 donors, treating that subset as a discovery cohort. Every discovery cohort repertoire had been produced on one sequencing platform. Class I and class II HLA loci were covered by the typing at four-digit resolution. Typing coverage differed by locus: A, B, C, DRB1 and DQB1 were typed in roughly 620-630 donors, DQA1 in 522, DPA1 in around 580, and DPB1 in around 440. Several DR-DQ haplotypes were treated as single units for association and clustering because of strong linkage in the cohort. Among about 400 genotyped donors of the cohort, an average of approximately 240,000 unique TCR beta nucleotide sequences was sequenced per donor, of which 15% to 20% were non-productive.

V trim: 1 base; J trim: 0 bases; unmatched bases: 2. Its CDR3 holds 16 amino acids, cysteine through phenylalanine. Only the CDR3 DNA is retained, 48 bases long and in frame from the first base. CDR1 SGHDN and CDR2 FVKESK are derived from the germline V gene. Points the paper makes about the study in general: An earlier analysis of around 600 of the donors showed that most TCR beta V segments appeared in productive rearrangements either about 87% or about 30% of the time, which broadly matched IMGT annotations. At a false discovery rate of 0.05, a later analysis linked 15,000 to 20,000 TCR beta sequences to specific HLA alleles. In a later analysis, HLA-associated TCR beta chains were found to be more clonally expanded and to have lower generation probabilities than equally common non-associated chains. According to a later analysis, TCR association rates differed among HLA loci, with DRB1 alleles showing the most associated TCRs and HLA-C alleles showing the fewest. The cohort was sequenced for TCR beta chains only, and without alpha or paired-chain data the features that could be detected were limited. The sequencing pipeline was judged likely to have produced a cluster of highly shared sequence variants as a technical artifact. Linkage disequilibrium might explain the correlated functional status among segregating V segments, but an unknown experimental factor could not be excluded. The classifier was reported to diagnose cytomegalovirus status with high specificity and sensitivity in both the original cohort and the validation cohort. In vitro tests confirmed that a few of the cytomegalovirus-associated TCR beta chains recognize cytomegalovirus antigens. Some IMGT-functional V segments, including TRBV6-2 and TRBV6-3, could not be distinguished by the 87-base-pair reads and were therefore excluded. Assigning TCR associations to individual alleles was difficult when HLA alleles, especially DR and DQ, strongly co-occurred. The earlier analysis of a few hundred of the donors excluded approximately 15 rarely observed V segments, including chromosome 9 orphons, because counts were too low. According to a later genetic analysis, donors in an Asian-associated ancestry cluster had fewer N-insertions in productive TCRs than the approximately 630-donor mean. CMV serostatus was the only immune exposure information available for the cohort. A later analysis found that most CMV-associated TCR beta chains appeared HLA-restricted, with HLA associations seemingly driven largely by CMV exposure. A further reported finding was that TCR beta sequences accurately predicted the HLA-A and HLA-B alleles for most subjects in the first cohort. An association between a missense DCLRE1C variant and V-gene and J-gene trimming of TCR beta chains was found in a later genetic analysis and replicated in an independent cohort. In the study, some 160 TCR beta chains were listed as associated with cytomegalovirus. Because some donors lacked HLA typing at each locus, the association tests relied only on the typed subset. In a later analysis, several top co-occurrence clusters were reported to appear linked to parvovirus B19, influenza, CMV and Epstein-Barr virus. The authors suggested that the approach could potentially be generalized to other disease states and immunological phenotypes. While some public TCRs were present in many individuals, most TCR sequences turned up only very rarely across donors. Sequencing depth was assumed to be roughly uniform across donors in the presence/absence analyses, though that assumption may not hold.

In total, 500 to 700 healthy bone marrow donors made up the cohort. All cohort members were sampled while nominally healthy, although unrecorded immune exposures were likely present. The donor was CMV seronegative and belonged to the group of around 400 seronegative cohort members. A peripheral blood sample was provided by each donor, and peripheral blood mononuclear cells were used for TCR beta sequencing. Genomic DNA extraction from the blood cell samples was performed with the Qiagen DNeasy Blood Extraction Kit. Receptor amplification or capture employed the immunoSEQ multiplex PCR assay. A mixture of 60 forward primers for TCR Vbeta segments and 13 reverse primers for TCR Jbeta segments was used in the multiplex PCR. A multiplex PCR assay on genomic DNA amplified the CDR3 region of rearranged TCR beta genes. The amplified TCR beta libraries were sequenced on the Illumina HiSeq System as 87-base-pair reads. The paper's data handling went like this. Across the roughly 640 repertoires, a later analysis counted 75 million to 90 million unique TCR beta chains, about 10 million of which were shared by at least two donors. Raw reads were error-corrected and collapsed into unique sequences by a nearest-neighbor algorithm in which closely related sequences were merged to remove PCR and sequencing errors. Alignment of CDR3 sequences to IMGT reference sequences was used to assign V, D and J gene segments. For a sequence to be retained, a match of at least six nucleotides was required to both a V gene segment and a J gene segment. Rearrangements were called productive when the CDR3 lacked stop codons and stayed in frame with V and J; all others were non-productive. CDR3 was defined by IMGT convention, running from the second conserved V-encoded cysteine to the conserved J-encoded phenylalanine. In an earlier analysis of approximately 500 of the donors, sequences lacking an unambiguous match to a single V gene segment were excluded. In an earlier analysis of some 590 of the donors, a V segment was called functional when productive rearrangements were above 56.7%, and segregating when the standard deviation between donors exceeded 5%. To diagnose cytomegalovirus status from the catalog of TCR beta chain sequences, a statistical classification framework was built. V and J gene assignment, in a later analysis, came from comparing TCR nucleotide sequences with IMGT/GENE-DB human TR gene sequences. The TCRdist pipeline was used in a later analysis to assign CDR3 sequences and most-parsimonious VDJ recombination scenarios. In a later analysis, every TCR beta chain was defined by the combination of its CDR3 amino acid sequence and its V-gene family, and reads without a unique V-gene family were dropped. In a later analysis, fewer than 600 highly shared, low-generation-probability nucleotide sequences were removed to address suspected cross-contamination and a sequencing artifact. In a later analysis, a clonal expansion index was calculated for each public chain from normalized within-repertoire ranks of inferred template counts. A later analysis computed generation probabilities with a VDJ recombination model fitted to out-of-frame rearrangements, and checked the results against IGoR. A later analysis scored TCR-TCR, TCR-HLA and TCR-CMV co-occurrence with hypergeometric tests, applying a repertoire-size bias correction to TCR pairs. To estimate false discovery rates, a later analysis permuted the HLA or CMV assignments 20 times. In a later analysis, co-occurring TCRs were grouped using DBSCAN, with TCRdist sequence similarity added in when clustering inside HLA-allele-positive subsets. For co-occurrence clustering, repertoires with fewer than 30,000 or more than 120,000 public chains were excluded, along with several repertoires with anomalous nucleotide sharing. Entries here come from immuneACCESS through TCRdb and include only in-frame sequences with V and J called. Some clones fail to appear in such tables; in the studies checked, an unresolved V gene covers under half of the shortfall, and the cause of the remainder is unknown. That table gives V, J and clone size, and the DNA gave D and trimming. The sample records 130,000 or so clones, under 90% of which are singletons. The top ten clonotypes cover around 2.2% of the sample.

Regarding this clone: It has no known antigen specificity. Per-base qualities were not stored, and no clone one base away is much larger.

Sample: PBMCs. The V and J segments used are TRBV14 and TRBJ2-2; TRBD1 agrees with 7 junctional bases. The TCR sequence derives from a woman aged 40 to 49 in good health and CMV-seronegative. The DNA reads TGTGCCAGCAGCCAAGCCGGGACAGCGAACACCGGGGAGCTGTTTTTT. Translated, this gives CASSQAGTANTGELFF.